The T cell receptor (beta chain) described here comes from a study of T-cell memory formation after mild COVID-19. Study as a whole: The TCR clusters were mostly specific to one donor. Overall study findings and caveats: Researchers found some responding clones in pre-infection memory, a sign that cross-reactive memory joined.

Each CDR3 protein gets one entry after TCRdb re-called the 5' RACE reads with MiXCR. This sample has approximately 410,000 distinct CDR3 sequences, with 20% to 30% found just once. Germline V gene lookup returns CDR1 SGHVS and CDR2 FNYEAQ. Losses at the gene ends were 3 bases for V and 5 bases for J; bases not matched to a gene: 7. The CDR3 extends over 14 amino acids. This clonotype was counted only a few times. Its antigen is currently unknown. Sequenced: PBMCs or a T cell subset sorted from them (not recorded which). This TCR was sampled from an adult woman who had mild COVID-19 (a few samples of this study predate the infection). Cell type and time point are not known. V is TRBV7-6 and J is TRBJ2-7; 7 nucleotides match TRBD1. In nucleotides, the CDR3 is TGTGCCAGCAGCTTTTGGGACAGTGGCGACGAGCAGTACTTC. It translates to CASSFWDSGDEQYF.